One and the same sample provided the 14 T cell receptor beta chains below, sequenced in a study of OX40 agonist ivuxolimab in advanced cancers. The assay was immunoSEQ multiplex PCR, and TCRdb's table has in-frame clones only and misses some. This repertoire shows more than 80,000 clones, 75% to 95% found once; its top ten account for roughly 9.4%. This material consisted of CD4+ or CD8+ T cells sorted from blood, taken in a trial of the OX40 agonist ivuxolimab. The receptors here all came from an adult with an advanced solid tumor such as melanoma, head and neck, liver or kidney cancer.

The rearrangement links TRBV19 to TRBJ2-7; D might be TRBD2 (5 bases). Germline V gene data show CDR1 as LNHDA and CDR2 as SQIVND (reference sequence). V lost 3 bases and J 4 bases, leaving 10 bases between the germline ends. The CDR3 has 13 residues. Here the CDR3 DNA reads TGTGCCAGTAGTATTACGGGGATGTACGAGCAGTACTTC. As protein: CASSITGMYEQYF.

The chain couples TRBV5-1 to TRBJ2-3; the D is unclear. The germline gives CDR1 SGHRS, CDR2 YFSETQ. The CDR3 consists of 14 residues. Trimming took off 0 bases at V and 2 bases at J, with 7 bases between the two ends. Here the CDR3 reads CASSLEEPTDTQYF. The CDR3 DNA is TGCGCCAGCAGCTTGGAAGAACCCACAGATACGCAGTATTTT.

The chain is built from TRBV5-6 and TRBJ1-5, with unresolved D. CDR1 is SGHDT, CDR2 YYEEEE, per germline. This CDR3 has 13 residues. V lost 0 bases and J lost 1, with 2 bases in between. CDR3 region: CASSLGSNQPQHF. The DNA of the CDR3 is TGTGCCAGCAGCTTGGGCAGCAATCAGCCCCAGCATTTT.

This chain connects TRBV28 to TRBJ2-7; D might be TRBD1 (6 bases). V lost 7 bases and J lost 6, with 10 bases in between. In germline, CDR1 is MDHEN, CDR2 SYDVKM. This CDR3 has 11 residues. The CDR3 nucleotides are TGTGCCAGCACAGGGGCAGCCGAGCAGTACTTC. It translates to CASTGAAEQYF.

The rearrangement uses TRBV6-6 and TRBJ2-5; D uncertain. CDR3 size: 11 residues. The V and J ends lost 6 bases and 5 bases respectively, with 7 bases between them. Germline V gene lookup returns CDR1 MNHNY and CDR2 SVGAGI (reference sequence). The CDR3 region is CASRRRETQYF. The CDR3 DNA follows: TGTGCCAGCAGACGCCGGGAGACCCAGTACTTC.

This chain joins TRBV19 and TRBJ2-7; 8 positions agree with TRBD1. The CDR3 is 14 residues long. Trimming took 10 bases from V and 0 from J; bases not matched to a gene: 8. Germline CDR1 and CDR2: LNHDA and SQIVND (reference sequence). The CDR3 nucleotides are TGTGCCACCGGACAGGGTGTGGGCTCCTACGAGCAGTACTTC. This gives the protein CATGQGVGSYEQYF.

Only a few counts were recorded for this clone. The chain has TRBV28 and TRBJ2-5; D not certain. The CDR3 runs 11 residues. In germline, CDR1 is MDHEN, CDR2 SYDVKM. V was shortened by 2 bases and J by 4 bases, with 2 bases between the two germline ends. The CDR3 loop is CASSLGETQYF. In nucleotides, the CDR3 is TGTGCCAGCAGTTTAGGAGAGACCCAGTACTTC.

This rearrangement joins TRBV7-6 to TRBJ2-5; unclear D gene. The CDR3 extends over 16 amino acids. Looked up from germline, CDR1 is SGHVS and CDR2 is FNYEAQ. V was cut by 0 bases and J by 1 base, with 12 bases left in between. CDR3 loop: CASSLAGTAFQETQYF. CDR3 bases: TGTGCCAGCAGCTTAGCGGGAACAGCCTTCCAAGAGACCCAGTACTTC.

J is TRBJ2-7 and V is TRBV27; the D is unclear. V lost 11 bases, J lost 2 bases, and 13 bases lay in between. Germline loops: CDR1 MNHEY, CDR2 SMNVEV (reference sequence). This CDR3 comprises 12 residues. Here the CDR3 DNA reads TGTGCCCTTTCGATGGTGACCTACGAGCAGTACTTC. Its translation is CALSMVTYEQYF.

The chain joins TRBV21-1 to TRBJ1-1. TRBV21-1 is flagged as a pseudogene. The CDR3 length is 14 residues. The CDR3 here is CASSKNPRRTEAFF. CDR3 nucleotide sequence: TGTGCCAGCAGCAAAAATCCCCGGCGAACTGAAGCTTTCTTT.

This chain links TRBV2 with TRBJ1-1; D unresolved. The V gene lost 6 bases and the J gene lost 1 base, with 9 bases spanning the gap. The length of the CDR3 is 13 residues. Germline CDR1 and CDR2: SNHLY and FYNNEI. The CDR3 DNA follows: TGTGCCAGCAGGGGATGGGGGAACACTGAAGCTTTCTTT. As protein: CASRGWGNTEAFF.

The chain uses TRBV6-5 and TRBJ1-3, with a tentative D call TRBD1 (5 bases). This CDR3 contains 13 residues. Trimming stripped 6 bases from V and 11 bases from J, with 17 bases between. In germline, CDR1 is MNHEY, CDR2 SVGAGI. The CDR3 bases are TGTGCCAGCAGGGAGGGGAGAGAGAGGGCCATATATTTT. Protein sequence: CASREGRERAIYF.

The chain couples TRBV10-3 to TRBJ2-3; the D call may be TRBD1 or TRBD2 (6 bases each). V lost 10 bases and J lost 0, with 20 bases in between. Germline V gene data show CDR1 as ENHRY and CDR2 as SYGVKD. The CDR3 runs 16 residues. The CDR3 sequence: CATRGRDTFSTDTQYF. The CDR3, as DNA: TGTGCCACAAGAGGGCGGGACACCTTTAGCACAGATACGCAGTATTTT.

The chain couples TRBV5-5 to TRBJ2-3, with a weak D call TRBD1 (6 bases). V was clipped by 3 bases and J by 0 bases, with 14 bases between them. Germline CDR1 is SGHKS and CDR2 is YYEKEE (reference sequence). There are 16 residues in the CDR3. The CDR3 loop reads CASSWGPEGSTDTQYF. CDR3 nucleotides: TGTGCCAGCAGCTGGGGGCCCGAAGGTAGCACAGATACGCAGTATTTT.